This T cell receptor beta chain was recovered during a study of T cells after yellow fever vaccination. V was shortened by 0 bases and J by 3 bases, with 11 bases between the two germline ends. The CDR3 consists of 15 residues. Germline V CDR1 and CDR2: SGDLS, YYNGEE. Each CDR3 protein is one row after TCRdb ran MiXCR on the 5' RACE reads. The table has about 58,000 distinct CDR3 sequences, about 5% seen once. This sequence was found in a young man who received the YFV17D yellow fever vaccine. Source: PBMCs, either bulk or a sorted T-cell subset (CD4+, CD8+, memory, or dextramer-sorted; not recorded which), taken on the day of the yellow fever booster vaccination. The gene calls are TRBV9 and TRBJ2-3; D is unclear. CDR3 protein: CASSVGVRNTDTQYF. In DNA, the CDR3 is TGTGCCAGCAGCGTAGGGGTACGGAATACAGATACGCAGTATTTT.